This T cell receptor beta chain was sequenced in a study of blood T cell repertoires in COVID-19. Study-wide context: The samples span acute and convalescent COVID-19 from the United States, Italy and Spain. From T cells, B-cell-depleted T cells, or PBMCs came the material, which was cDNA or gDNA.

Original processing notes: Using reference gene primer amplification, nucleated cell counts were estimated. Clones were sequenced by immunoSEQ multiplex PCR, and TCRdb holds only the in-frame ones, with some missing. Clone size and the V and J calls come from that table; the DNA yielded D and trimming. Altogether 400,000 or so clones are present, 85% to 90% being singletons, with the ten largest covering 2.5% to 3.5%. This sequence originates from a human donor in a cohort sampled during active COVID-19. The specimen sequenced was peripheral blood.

In DNA form, the CDR3 reads TGTGCCAGCAGTCCTCACCAGGGGAATAACTATGGCTACACCTTC. It is translated as CASSPHQGNNYGYTF. The V and J genes are TRBV3-1 (or the pseudogene TRBV3-2) and TRBJ1-2, with D possibly matching TRBD1 (6 bases). Germline assignment: CDR1 LGHDT and CDR2 YNNKEL (reference sequence). Trimming stripped 6 bases from V and 1 base from J, with 15 bases between. The length of the CDR3 is 15 residues.